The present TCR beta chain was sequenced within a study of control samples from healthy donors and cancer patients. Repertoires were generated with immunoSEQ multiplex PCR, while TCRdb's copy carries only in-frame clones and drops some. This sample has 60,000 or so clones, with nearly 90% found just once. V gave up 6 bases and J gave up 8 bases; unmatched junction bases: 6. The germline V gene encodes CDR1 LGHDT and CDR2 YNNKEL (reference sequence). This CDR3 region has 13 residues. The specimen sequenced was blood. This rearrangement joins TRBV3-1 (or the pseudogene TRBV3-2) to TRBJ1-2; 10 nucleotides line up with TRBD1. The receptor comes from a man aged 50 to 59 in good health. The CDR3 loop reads CASRGTGVRGYTF. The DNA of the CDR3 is TGTGCCAGCAGGGGGACAGGGGTTCGGGGCTACACCTTC.